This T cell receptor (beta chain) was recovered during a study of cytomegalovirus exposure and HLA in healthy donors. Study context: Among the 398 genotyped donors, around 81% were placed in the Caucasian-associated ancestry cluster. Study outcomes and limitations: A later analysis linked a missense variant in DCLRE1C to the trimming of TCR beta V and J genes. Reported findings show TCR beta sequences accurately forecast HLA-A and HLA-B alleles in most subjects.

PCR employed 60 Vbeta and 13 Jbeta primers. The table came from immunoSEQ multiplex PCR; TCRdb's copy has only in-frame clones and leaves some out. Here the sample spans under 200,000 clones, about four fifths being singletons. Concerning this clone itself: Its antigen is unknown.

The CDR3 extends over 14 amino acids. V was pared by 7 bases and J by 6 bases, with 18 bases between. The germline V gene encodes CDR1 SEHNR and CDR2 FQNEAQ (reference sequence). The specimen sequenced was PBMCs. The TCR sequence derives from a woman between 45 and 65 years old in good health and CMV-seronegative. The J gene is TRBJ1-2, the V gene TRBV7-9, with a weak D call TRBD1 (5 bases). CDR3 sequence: CASNSPGGVDGYTF. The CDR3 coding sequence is TGTGCCAGCAACTCTCCTGGGGGGGTGGATGGCTACACCTTC.